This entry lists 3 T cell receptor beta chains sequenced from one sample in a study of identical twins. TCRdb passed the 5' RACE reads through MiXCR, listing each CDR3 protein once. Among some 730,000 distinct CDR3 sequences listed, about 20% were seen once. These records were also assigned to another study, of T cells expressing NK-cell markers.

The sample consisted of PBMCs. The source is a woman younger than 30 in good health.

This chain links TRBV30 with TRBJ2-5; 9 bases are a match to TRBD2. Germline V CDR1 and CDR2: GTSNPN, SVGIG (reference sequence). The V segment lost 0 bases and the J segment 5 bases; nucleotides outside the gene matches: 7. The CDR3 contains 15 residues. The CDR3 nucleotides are TGTGCCTGGAGTGTTAGCGGGAGAGGGGAGGAGACCCAGTACTTC. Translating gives CAWSVSGRGEETQYF.

CDR3 in amino acids: CASSYSNRGPVYEQYF. The CDR3 DNA reads TGTGCCAGCAGTTACTCGAACAGGGGGCCGGTTTACGAGCAGTACTTC. The V call is TRBV6-5, the J call TRBJ2-7, with 9 bases fitting TRBD1. In germline, CDR1 is MNHEY, CDR2 SVGAGI. The length of the CDR3 is 16 residues. With V trimmed by 0 bases and J by 4 bases, 7 bases remained unmatched.

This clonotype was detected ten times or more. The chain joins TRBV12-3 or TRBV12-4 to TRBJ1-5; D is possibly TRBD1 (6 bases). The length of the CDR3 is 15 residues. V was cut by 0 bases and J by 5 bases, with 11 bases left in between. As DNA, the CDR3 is TGTGCCAGCAGTTTAGCGAACAGGGTTGATCAGCCCCAGCATTTT. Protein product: CASSLANRVDQPQHF.